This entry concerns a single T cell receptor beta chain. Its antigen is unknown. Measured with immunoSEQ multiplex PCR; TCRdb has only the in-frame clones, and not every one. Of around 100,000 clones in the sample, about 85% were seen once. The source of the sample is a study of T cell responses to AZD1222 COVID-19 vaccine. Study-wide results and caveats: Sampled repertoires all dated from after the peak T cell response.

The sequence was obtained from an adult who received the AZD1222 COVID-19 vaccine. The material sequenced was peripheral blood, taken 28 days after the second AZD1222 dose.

The CDR3 DNA sequence: TGTGCCAGCAGCCCGGACCTGGGGACCCAGTACTTC. It specifies CASSPDLGTQYF. The V and J genes are TRBV7-9 and TRBJ2-5; no definite D call. This CDR3 is 12 amino acids long. Trimming removed 5 bases from V and 7 bases from J, with 11 bases in between. Germline CDR1 SEHNR, CDR2 FQNEAQ (reference sequence).